Each of the 2 T cell receptor beta chains below was sequenced from the same sample in a study of CD8 T cells in ankylosing spondylitis (dated 2017 in TCRdb). The library was made by 5' RACE. The sequencing machine was an Illumina HiSeq 2500. The public reads were run again by TCRdb, first through fastp at Q25 and then through MiXCR, and only productive beta chains were kept. Each entry is one CDR3 protein sequence, shown with its most common DNA and genes. The sample table shows under 300,000 distinct CDR3 sequences, and about 9.1% are seen once. The top ten clonotypes cover about 6.5% of the sample. The sequencing input was blood, either unsorted or a sorted T cell fraction (not recorded which). The receptor set was obtained from a male donor with ankylosing spondylitis or in good health (not recorded which).

This clonotype was counted at least ten times. The chain links TRBV7-2 to TRBJ1-2, with a possible D match to TRBD1 (5 bases). Germline V CDR1 and CDR2: SGHTA, FQGNSA. CDR3 length equals 17 residues. With 1 base removed from V and 0 bases from J, the gap between germline ends came to 15 bases. CDR3 amino acids: CASSLGAEGRTNYGYTF. DNA of the CDR3: TGTGCCAGCAGCTTAGGAGCCGAGGGGCGAACTAACTATGGCTACACCTTC. The full variable domain, with the rest looked up from reference TRBV7-2 and TRBJ1-2, is GAGVSQSPSNKVTEKGKDVELRCDPISGHTALYWYRQSLGQGLEFLIYFQGNSAPDKSGLPSDRFSAERTGGSVSTLTIQRTQQEDSAVYLCASSLGAEGRTNYGYTFGSGTRLTVV.

This clonotype has a handful of counts. V usage is TRBV5-6 and J usage is TRBJ2-2; tentatively, D is TRBD2 (6 bases). The CDR3 sequence is 14 residues long. Germline V gene sequence: CDR1 SGHDT, CDR2 YYEEEE. Trimming pared 4 bases from V and 8 bases from J, leaving 15 bases between. CDR3 DNA: TGTGCCAGCAGCCCAGGAGCGGGTCGAGGGGAGCTGTTTTTT. Its translation: CASSPGAGRGELFF.